This entry features one T cell receptor (beta chain) sequence. The sample belongs to a study of blood T cell repertoires in COVID-19. Membership in each cohort depended on participant-reported clinical history. Within 2 weeks of study entry, exposed participants had contacted a PCR-confirmed or clinician-diagnosed COVID-19 case. Per germline, CDR1 MNHEY and CDR2 SVGAGI. The CDR3 runs to 14 residues. The junction had 4 bases not matched to a gene; V was cut back by 8 bases and J by 3 bases. In the original processing: Amplification of reference gene primers provided the estimated nucleated cell counts. The repertoire was sequenced with immunoSEQ multiplex PCR; TCRdb's copy has only in-frame clones and lacks some. V and J calls and clone size follow that table, whereas D and trimming were derived from the DNA. The data contain approximately 150,000 clones, roughly 88% of them singletons.

The sequence came from a man aged 65 to 79 who had been exposed to COVID-19. The material sequenced was PBMCs or T cells enriched from blood (not recorded which). V usage is TRBV6-5 and J usage is TRBJ2-1; 10 bases are a match to TRBD1. The CDR3 DNA is TGTGCCAGCGTGCGGGACAGGGGCTACAATGAGCAGTTCTTC. Amino acids: CASVRDRGYNEQFF.